The subject of this entry is one TCR beta chain. Its antigen is as yet unknown. Gene names are the mouse ones. The CDR3 is cut off 1 residue early in the read; its end comes from the germline J gene. The time point denotes: mouse harvest day 7 after allogeneic transplant. The graft held 10^6 splenic CD5+ T cells and 10^7 T-cell-depleted bone marrow cells. B6 (H2b) cells into BALB/c (H2d) mice; tissues taken at day 7 or 14. Sequencing of TCRbeta CDR3 at survey depth gave sequences and template counts. The table came from immunoSEQ multiplex PCR; TCRdb's copy has only in-frame clones and leaves some out. The repertoire includes under 7,000 clones, 40% to 50% of them detected once, and roughly 5.4% sits in the top ten. The CDR3 has 15 amino acids. The germline V gene has CDR1 KGHPV and CDR2 FQNQEV (reference sequence). V was cut by 2 bases and J by 0 bases, with 11 bases left in between. This sample is part of a study of tissue T cells after allogeneic stem cell transplantation. The study's findings and limits: TCR repertoires tracked anatomic similarity, regardless of disease or transplant status. Shared clones across patients were few; motif clustering revealed tissue-specific shared signatures.

V gene TRBV26 combines with J gene TRBJ2-7; a weak D match, TRBD2 (5 bases). The source of this sequence is a female BALB/c mouse given C57BL/6 T cells with graft-versus-host disease after an allogeneic hematopoietic cell transplant. The sample taken for sequencing was gut tissue. Partial CDR3 DNA: TGTGCCAGCAGTCTGGTGGGGTTGAGCTCCTATGAACAGTAC. Protein product: CASSLVGLSSYEQY. The entire CDR3 protein is CASSLVGLSSYEQYF.